These T cell receptor beta chains were read from a single sample in a study of early T cells in non-severe SARS-CoV-2 infection. MiXCR was run by TCRdb on the 5' RACE reads, yielding one entry per CDR3 protein. The table includes tens of thousands of distinct CDR3 sequences, over 4.5% detected once. The sequencing input was whole blood. The receptors derive from an adult who was a healthcare worker with PCR-confirmed SARS-CoV-2 infection or an uninfected control (not recorded which). The CDR3 runs from the conserved cysteine through the conserved F or W. The order of the fields is V gene, J gene, CDR3 length, D gene, clone size, CDR3 DNA, CDR3 protein. The D gene is left open where the match is weak. A clone size is listed for some rows: how often the clone was seen (once, few, many), or a class if it is expanded.

v_call: TRBV7-3; j_call: TRBJ2-1; cdr3_length: 14; d_call: TRBD2; clone_size: many; cdr3_nt: TGTGCCAGCAGCTCCGCCGTCGGACTAGCCCCCCTGTTCTTC; cdr3_aa: CASSSAVGLAPLFF
v_call: TRBV3-1; j_call: TRBJ2-7; cdr3_length: 12; d_call: .; clone_size: few; cdr3_nt: TGTGCCAGCAGCCAAAACGGCTACGAGCAGTACTTC; cdr3_aa: CASSQNGYEQYF
v_call: TRBV7-7; j_call: TRBJ2-1; cdr3_length: 16; d_call: .; clone_size: many; cdr3_nt: TGTGCTAGCAGCGCAACTACAGGGAACTCCTACAATGAGCAGTTCTTC; cdr3_aa: CASSATTGNSYNEQFF
v_call: TRBV7-9; j_call: TRBJ1-1; cdr3_length: 17; d_call: .; clone_size: many; cdr3_nt: TGTGCCAGCAGCCGACTCCCTCGCGGGGCGAGGAACACTGAAGCTTTCTTT; cdr3_aa: CASSRLPRGARNTEAFF
v_call: TRBV10-2; j_call: TRBJ2-7; cdr3_length: 14; d_call: TRBD2; clone_size: few; cdr3_nt: TGCGCCACCCGACTAGCGGCGACATCCTACGAGCAGTACTTC; cdr3_aa: CATRLAATSYEQYF
v_call: TRBV3-1; j_call: TRBJ1-1; cdr3_length: 14; d_call: .; clone_size: .; cdr3_nt: TGTGCCAGCAGCCAAGGGGGACGGATCACTGAAGCTTTCTTT; cdr3_aa: CASSQGGRITEAFF
v_call: TRBV4-2; j_call: TRBJ2-6; cdr3_length: 16; d_call: .; clone_size: medium-sized; cdr3_nt: TGTGCCAGCAGCCAAGATGACAACTCTGGGGCCAACGTCCTGACTTTC; cdr3_aa: CASSQDDNSGANVLTF
v_call: TRBV3-1; j_call: TRBJ2-1; cdr3_length: 17; d_call: TRBD2; clone_size: few; cdr3_nt: TGTGCCAGCAGCCAGCACCTGGGACTAGCGGGAGGCAATGAGCAGTTCTTC; cdr3_aa: CASSQHLGLAGGNEQFF
v_call: TRBV3-1; j_call: TRBJ2-1; cdr3_length: 14; d_call: TRBD1; clone_size: few; cdr3_nt: TGTGCCAGCAGCCCGGGACAGGGTGTCGATGAGCAGTTCTTC; cdr3_aa: CASSPGQGVDEQFF
v_call: TRBV20-1; j_call: TRBJ2-7; cdr3_length: 13; d_call: .; clone_size: many; cdr3_nt: TGCAGTGCTAGTTGGGGGTTATCCAACGAGCAGTACTTC; cdr3_aa: CSASWGLSNEQYF
v_call: TRBV10-2; j_call: TRBJ2-7; cdr3_length: 12; d_call: .; clone_size: many; cdr3_nt: TGCGCCAGCGCTGTGGTTCCTTACGAGCAGTACTTC; cdr3_aa: CASAVVPYEQYF
v_call: TRBV28; j_call: TRBJ1-3; cdr3_length: 13; d_call: .; clone_size: many; cdr3_nt: TGTGCCAGCACATACGACTCTGGAAACACCATATATTTT; cdr3_aa: CASTYDSGNTIYF
v_call: TRBV28; j_call: TRBJ2-1; cdr3_length: 14; d_call: .; clone_size: many; cdr3_nt: TGTGCCAGCAGTACCCTCCAAGGGAGCTTCAGGCAGTTCTTC; cdr3_aa: CASSTLQGSFRQFF
v_call: TRBV19; j_call: TRBJ2-5; cdr3_length: 12; d_call: .; clone_size: many; cdr3_nt: TGTGCCAGTAGTTCCCGATCCGAGACCCAGTACTTC; cdr3_aa: CASSSRSETQYF
v_call: TRBV9; j_call: TRBJ2-5; cdr3_length: 14; d_call: .; clone_size: many; cdr3_nt: TGTGCCAGCAGCGTAGGTACATCTCAAGAGACCCAGTACTTC; cdr3_aa: CASSVGTSQETQYF
v_call: TRBV6-5; j_call: TRBJ2-7; cdr3_length: 15; d_call: TRBD2; clone_size: many; cdr3_nt: TGTGCCAGCAGCCGCTGGACTAGCGGAGCCTACGAGCAGTACTTC; cdr3_aa: CASSRWTSGAYEQYF
v_call: TRBV28; j_call: TRBJ2-7; cdr3_length: 15; d_call: TRBD1; clone_size: many; cdr3_nt: TGTGCCAGCAGTTCCCCCGACAGGGTGGATCGGGAGCAGTACTTC; cdr3_aa: CASSSPDRVDREQYF
v_call: TRBV29-1; j_call: TRBJ1-2; cdr3_length: 14; d_call: .; clone_size: many; cdr3_nt: TGCAGCGTTGAAAGAGGGGGAGGGAGCTATGGCTACACCTTC; cdr3_aa: CSVERGGGSYGYTF
v_call: TRBV20-1; j_call: TRBJ2-6; cdr3_length: 17; d_call: .; clone_size: many; cdr3_nt: TGCAGTGCTAGAATCGGGGTATTTTACTCTGGGGCCAACGTCCTGACTTTC; cdr3_aa: CSARIGVFYSGANVLTF
v_call: TRBV20-1; j_call: TRBJ1-5; cdr3_length: 13; d_call: .; clone_size: many; cdr3_nt: TGCAGTGCTACGGGGACCGGGTATCAGCCCCAGCATTTT; cdr3_aa: CSATGTGYQPQHF
v_call: TRBV6-5; j_call: TRBJ2-7; cdr3_length: 14; d_call: .; clone_size: many; cdr3_nt: TGTGCCAGCAGGGGCCCACGGGCAGGGTACGAGCAGTACTTC; cdr3_aa: CASRGPRAGYEQYF
v_call: TRBV19; j_call: TRBJ2-2; cdr3_length: 15; d_call: .; clone_size: few; cdr3_nt: TGTGCCAGTAGTATAGTAGCAGCGAACACCGGGGAGCTGTTTTTT; cdr3_aa: CASSIVAANTGELFF
v_call: TRBV30; j_call: TRBJ2-7; cdr3_length: 12; d_call: .; clone_size: many; cdr3_nt: TGTGCCTGGAATCGGGGCTCCTACGAGCAGTACTTC; cdr3_aa: CAWNRGSYEQYF
v_call: TRBV27; j_call: TRBJ2-7; cdr3_length: 14; d_call: .; clone_size: many; cdr3_nt: TGTGCCAGCATCTATGGGGAATTCCCCTACGAGCAGTACTTC; cdr3_aa: CASIYGEFPYEQYF
v_call: TRBV19; j_call: TRBJ2-5; cdr3_length: 15; d_call: TRBD1; clone_size: many; cdr3_nt: TGTGCCAGTAGTACCACAGGGACAGGGAAAAAGACCCAGTACTTC; cdr3_aa: CASSTTGTGKKTQYF
v_call: TRBV6-1; j_call: TRBJ2-2; cdr3_length: 16; d_call: .; clone_size: many; cdr3_nt: TGTGCCACCAAGTATGGAGGGCGCGGGAACACCGGGGAGCTGTTTTTT; cdr3_aa: CATKYGGRGNTGELFF
v_call: TRBV6-5; j_call: TRBJ2-3; cdr3_length: 15; d_call: .; clone_size: .; cdr3_nt: TGTGCCAGCAGTTACGGGAGGGGGCCCCTTCTCACGCAGTATTTT; cdr3_aa: CASSYGRGPLLTQYF
v_call: TRBV28; j_call: TRBJ1-2; cdr3_length: 14; d_call: .; clone_size: many; cdr3_nt: TGTGCCAGCAGCCCCTTAGGACCAACGAAGGGCTACACCTTC; cdr3_aa: CASSPLGPTKGYTF
v_call: TRBV19; j_call: TRBJ1-2; cdr3_length: 13; d_call: .; clone_size: many; cdr3_nt: TGTGCCAGTAGTAGCCCGGGGCGTGGTGGCTACACCTTC; cdr3_aa: CASSSPGRGGYTF
v_call: TRBV7-9; j_call: TRBJ1-2; cdr3_length: 13; d_call: .; clone_size: few; cdr3_nt: TGTGCCAGCAGCTTAAAAGGAAACTATGGCTACACCTTC; cdr3_aa: CASSLKGNYGYTF
v_call: TRBV28; j_call: TRBJ1-1; cdr3_length: 13; d_call: .; clone_size: .; cdr3_nt: TGTGCCAGCAGTCGGGGGGAGAACACTGAAGCTTTCTTT; cdr3_aa: CASSRGENTEAFF
v_call: TRBV18; j_call: TRBJ2-1; cdr3_length: 11; d_call: .; clone_size: many; cdr3_nt: TGTGCCAGCTCACCAAACAATGAGCAGTTCTTC; cdr3_aa: CASSPNNEQFF
v_call: TRBV7-9; j_call: TRBJ2-1; cdr3_length: 14; d_call: TRBD2; clone_size: many; cdr3_nt: TGTGCCAGCAGCCTAATAGCGGGAATCGATGAGCAGTTCTTC; cdr3_aa: CASSLIAGIDEQFF
v_call: TRBV24-1; j_call: TRBJ2-5; cdr3_length: 15; d_call: .; clone_size: many; cdr3_nt: TGTGCCACCAGTGATTTTAGGGACAATCAAGAGACCCAGTACTTC; cdr3_aa: CATSDFRDNQETQYF
v_call: TRBV6-4; j_call: TRBJ2-3; cdr3_length: 16; d_call: TRBD2; clone_size: .; cdr3_nt: TGTGCCAGCAGCTCGACTAGCGGGAGTTCGTCAGATACGCAGTATTTT; cdr3_aa: CASSSTSGSSSDTQYF
v_call: TRBV20-1; j_call: TRBJ2-7; cdr3_length: 15; d_call: TRBD2; clone_size: many; cdr3_nt: TGCAGTGCTAGTCTTTCTAGCGGGAGGAAATACGAGCAGTACTTC; cdr3_aa: CSASLSSGRKYEQYF
v_call: TRBV2; j_call: TRBJ2-2; cdr3_length: 16; d_call: .; clone_size: .; cdr3_nt: TGTGCCAGCATCAAGGGGCTAGCGGACAGTGACGGGGAGCTGTTTTTT; cdr3_aa: CASIKGLADSDGELFF
v_call: TRBV10-1; j_call: TRBJ2-1; cdr3_length: 16; d_call: TRBD2; clone_size: many; cdr3_nt: TGCGCCAGCAGTGCTGGGACTAGCGGCTATTACAATGAGCAGTTCTTC; cdr3_aa: CASSAGTSGYYNEQFF
v_call: TRBV11-2; j_call: TRBJ1-2; cdr3_length: 16; d_call: TRBD1; clone_size: few; cdr3_nt: TGTGCCAGCAGCTTAAGTTCAGGGGGACCCTTCTATGGCTACACCTTC; cdr3_aa: CASSLSSGGPFYGYTF
v_call: TRBV28; j_call: TRBJ2-1; cdr3_length: 15; d_call: TRBD1; clone_size: many; cdr3_nt: TGTGCCAGCAGTTTGGCTGGGACAGGGGGCAATGAGCAGTTCTTC; cdr3_aa: CASSLAGTGGNEQFF
v_call: TRBV19; j_call: TRBJ1-5; cdr3_length: 14; d_call: .; clone_size: many; cdr3_nt: TGTGCCAGTAGCAGAGGTGGGAGCAATCAGCCCCAGCATTTT; cdr3_aa: CASSRGGSNQPQHF
v_call: TRBV6-6; j_call: TRBJ2-7; cdr3_length: 13; d_call: .; clone_size: .; cdr3_nt: TGTGCCAGCAGTGGCGGGGTCGCCTACGAGCAGTACTTC; cdr3_aa: CASSGGVAYEQYF
v_call: TRBV28; j_call: TRBJ2-5; cdr3_length: 13; d_call: .; clone_size: many; cdr3_nt: TGTGCCAGCAATGACAGACTCCAAGAGACCCAGTACTTC; cdr3_aa: CASNDRLQETQYF
v_call: TRBV28; j_call: TRBJ1-5; cdr3_length: 16; d_call: .; clone_size: many; cdr3_nt: TGTGCCAGCAGTCCCCATCGGGGGGGTGGCAATCAGCCCCAGCATTTT; cdr3_aa: CASSPHRGGGNQPQHF